Following are 16 T cell receptor beta chains from one sample sequenced in a study of blood T cell repertoires in COVID-19. The assay was immunoSEQ multiplex PCR, and TCRdb's table has in-frame clones only and misses some. The table has 200,000 to 250,000 clones, 88% seen once. Sequenced material: peripheral blood. These receptors were taken from a woman aged 55 to 70 with acute or convalescent COVID-19.

The J gene is TRBJ2-2, the V gene TRBV5-4; 13 nucleotides agree with TRBD2. Looked up from germline, CDR1 is SGHNT and CDR2 is YYREEE (reference sequence). The ends lost 0 bases at V and 6 bases at J; junction bases unmatched: 2. CDR3 length equals 16 residues. CDR3 residues: CASSLALAGGPGELFF. The CDR3 bases are TGTGCCAGCAGCTTGGCACTAGCGGGAGGGCCCGGGGAGCTGTTTTTT. Variable domain in full (rest from reference TRBV5-4 and TRBJ2-2): ETGVTQSPTHLIKTRGQQVTLRCSSQSGHNTVSWYQQALGQGPQFIFQYYREEENGRGNFPPRFSGLQFPNYSSELNVNALELDDSALYLCASSLALAGGPGELFFGEGSRLTVL.

The V and J genes are TRBV5-6 and TRBJ2-3; a weak D match, TRBD2 (6 bases). Per the germline V gene, CDR1 is SGHDT and CDR2 is YYEEEE. Trimming left V 3 bases short and J 1 base short, with 21 bases between. This CDR3 contains 18 residues. Here the CDR3 reads CASSSPLGSGEGTDTQYF. The CDR3, as DNA: TGTGCCAGCAGCTCCCCTTTAGGGAGTGGGGAGGGCACAGATACGCAGTATTTT.

CDR3 residues: CASSRDRTNEKLFF. CDR3 DNA sequence: TGTGCCAGCTCACGGGACAGGACTAATGAAAAACTGTTTTTT. The rearrangement joins TRBV18 to TRBJ1-4; 8 nucleotides agree with TRBD1. V shed 4 bases and J 2 bases; nucleotides not matched to a gene: 0. The CDR3 runs to 14 residues. CDR1 is KGHSH and CDR2 is LQKENI in the germline V gene.

The gene calls are TRBV7-2 and TRBJ2-3; tentative D call: TRBD2 (6 bases). V was pared by 5 bases and J by 1 base, with 10 bases between. This CDR3 spans 14 amino acids. Germline V lookup: CDR1 SGHTA, CDR2 FQGNSA. CDR3 sequence (DNA): TGTGCCAGCAGCCCGTTAGCGGGCACAGATACGCAGTATTTT. It is translated as CASSPLAGTDTQYF. Together with reference TRBV7-2 and TRBJ2-3, the CDR3 gives the full variable domain: GAGVSQSPSNKVTEKGKDVELRCDPISGHTALYWYRQSLGQGLEFLIYFQGNSAPDKSGLPSDRFSAERTGGSVSTLTIQRTQQEDSAVYLCASSPLAGTDTQYFGPGTRLTVL.

V and J are TRBV19 and TRBJ2-2; D is perhaps TRBD1 (6 bases). The length of the CDR3 is 15 residues. Deletions cut 5 bases from V and 1 base from J, with 11 bases between. Germline V CDR1 and CDR2: LNHDA, SQIVND (reference sequence). CDR3 sequence (DNA): TGTGCCAGTAGTGCAACGGGACAGAACACCGGGGAGCTGTTTTTT. This encodes CASSATGQNTGELFF.

The DNA for the CDR3 is TGTGCCAGTGGGGGACGACTAGTGGGGAACGAGCAGTACTTC. Residues: CASGGRLVGNEQYF. This sequence joins TRBV2 and TRBJ2-7; tentative D call: TRBD2 (6 bases). Germline CDR1 and CDR2: SNHLY and FYNNEI. This CDR3 is built from 14 residues. V dropped 9 bases and J dropped 5 bases, with 20 bases sitting between them.

The gene calls are TRBV5-4 and TRBJ2-1, with TRBD2 matching over 14 bases. J was trimmed by 10 bases and V by 4 bases; bases with no gene match: 7. CDR1 is SGHNT and CDR2 is YYREEE in the germline V gene (reference sequence). CDR3 length: 15 amino acids. The CDR3 spells CASSLRLAGGEEQFF. CDR3 bases: TGTGCCAGCAGCCTACGACTAGCGGGAGGGGAAGAGCAGTTCTTC.

This chain links TRBV18 with TRBJ2-1; D unresolved. V was shortened by 2 bases and J by 9 bases, with 8 bases between the two germline ends. This CDR3 has 12 residues. CDR1 is KGHSH, CDR2 LQKENI, per germline. The CDR3 reads CASSPFTGEQFF. CDR3 bases: TGTGCCAGCTCACCATTCACGGGTGAGCAGTTCTTC.

The rearrangement uses TRBV19 and TRBJ1-3; perhaps TRBD1 as D (6 bases). V lost 3 bases, J lost 0 bases, and 12 bases lay in between. The germline V gene encodes CDR1 LNHDA and CDR2 SQIVND (reference sequence). CDR3 size: 16 residues. The CDR3 nucleotides are TGTGCCAGTAGTATGCAGGGGCGAAGCTCTGGAAACACCATATATTTT. This encodes CASSMQGRSSGNTIYF. Full variable domain (outside the CDR3, taken from reference TRBV19 and TRBJ1-3): DGGITQSPKYLFRKEGQNVTLSCEQNLNHDAMYWYRQDPGQGLRLIYYSQIVNDFQKGDIAEGYSVSREKKESFPLTVTSAQKNPTAFYLCASSMQGRSSGNTIYFGEGSWLTVV.

This clone has only a few counts. The chain uses TRBV5-6 and TRBJ1-3; D is unclear. Trimming left V 0 bases short and J 1 base short, with 2 bases between. Germline CDR1 and CDR2: SGHDT and YYEEEE. CDR3 length: 13 residues. The CDR3 sequence: CASSLASGNTIYF. The CDR3, as DNA: TGTGCCAGCAGCTTGGCATCTGGAAACACCATATATTTT.

This chain connects TRBV5-1 to TRBJ1-5; 9 bases are shared with TRBD1. The V gene's germline CDR1 is SGHRS and CDR2 YFSETQ. This CDR3 has 14 residues. With V trimmed by 3 bases and J by 5 bases, 3 bases remained unmatched. The CDR3 sequence is CASSSTGGYQPQHF. The CDR3 nucleotides are TGCGCCAGCAGCTCGACAGGGGGATATCAGCCCCAGCATTTT.

The chain joins TRBV6-5 to TRBJ1-2; 7 nucleotides line up with TRBD1. Germline V lookup: CDR1 MNHEY, CDR2 SVGAGI. This CDR3 comprises 15 residues. The V segment lost 0 bases and the J segment 0 bases; nucleotides outside the gene matches: 1. CDR3 nucleotides: TGTGCCAGCAGTTACTCCGGGACAGCTAACTATGGCTACACCTTC. It translates to CASSYSGTANYGYTF.

The J gene is TRBJ2-2, the V gene TRBV2; TRBD2 agrees at 9 bases. The CDR3 consists of 15 residues. The V and J ends lost 5 bases and 6 bases, in that order; junction bases with no gene match: 7. In germline, CDR1 is SNHLY, CDR2 FYNNEI. The CDR3 reads CASSSRTSVPGELFF. CDR3 coding DNA: TGTGCCAGCAGTTCCCGGACTAGCGTTCCCGGGGAGCTGTTTTTT.

CDR3 DNA: TGTGCCAGCAGCCCGGCTAGCGTACCCGGCACCGGGGAGCTGTTTTTT. Translation: CASSPASVPGTGELFF. The rearrangement joins TRBV7-7 to TRBJ2-2, with a possible D match to TRBD2 (6 bases). There are 16 residues in the CDR3. CDR1 is SSHAT, CDR2 FNYEAQ, per germline (reference sequence). Trimming cost V 5 bases and J 4 bases, with 17 bases left between them. Complete variable domain (other parts from reference TRBV7-7 and TRBJ2-2): GAGVSQSPRYKVTKRGQDVTLRCDPISSHATLYWYQQALGQGPEFLTYFNYEAQPDKSGLPSDRFSAERPEGSISTLTIQRTEQRDSAMYRCASSPASVPGTGELFFGEGSRLTVL.

The chain uses TRBV6-5 and TRBJ2-3, with 8 nucleotides matching TRBD1. The CDR3 runs to 15 residues. Trimming removed 2 bases from V and 4 bases from J; junction bases left unmatched: 5. Germline CDR1 is MNHEY and CDR2 is SVGAGI. As DNA, the CDR3 is TGTGCCAGCAGTTACCGTACAGGGGGTGCAGATACGCAGTATTTT. The encoded protein is CASSYRTGGADTQYF.

The chain links TRBV4-2 to TRBJ2-7, with 8 bases lining up with TRBD2. V shed 5 bases and J 0 bases; nucleotides not matched to a gene: 12. The germline CDR1 and CDR2 sequences are LGHNA and YNFKEQ. The CDR3 covers 17 residues. The CDR3 DNA follows: TGTGCCAGCAGCGGCGGGAGGAGGAGGGAGCTCTCCTACGAGCAGTACTTC. Encoded protein: CASSGGRRRELSYEQYF.